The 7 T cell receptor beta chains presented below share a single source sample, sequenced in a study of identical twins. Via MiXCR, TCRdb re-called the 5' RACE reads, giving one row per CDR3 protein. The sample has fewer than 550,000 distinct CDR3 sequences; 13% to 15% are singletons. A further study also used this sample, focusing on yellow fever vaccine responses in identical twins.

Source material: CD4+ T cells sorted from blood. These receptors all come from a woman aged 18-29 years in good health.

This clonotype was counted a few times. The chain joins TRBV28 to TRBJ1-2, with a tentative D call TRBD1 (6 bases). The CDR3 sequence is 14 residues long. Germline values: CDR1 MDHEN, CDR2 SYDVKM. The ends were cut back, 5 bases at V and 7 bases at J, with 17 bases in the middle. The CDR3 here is CASSAHGQHFGYTF. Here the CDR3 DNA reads TGTGCCAGCAGTGCCCATGGACAGCACTTTGGCTACACCTTC.

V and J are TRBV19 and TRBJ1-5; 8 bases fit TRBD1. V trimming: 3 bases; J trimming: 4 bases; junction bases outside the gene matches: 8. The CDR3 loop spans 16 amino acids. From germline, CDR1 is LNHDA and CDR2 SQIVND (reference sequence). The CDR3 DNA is TGTGCCAGTAGTATGTTCGGGACAGGCTTAAATCAGCCCCAGCATTTT. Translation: CASSMFGTGLNQPQHF.

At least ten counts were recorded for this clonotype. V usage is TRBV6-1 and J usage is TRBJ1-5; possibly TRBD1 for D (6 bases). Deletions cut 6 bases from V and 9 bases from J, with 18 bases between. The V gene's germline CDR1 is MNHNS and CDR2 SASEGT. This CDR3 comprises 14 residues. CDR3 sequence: CASRDDRPSLPQHF. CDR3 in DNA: TGTGCCAGCAGAGACGACAGGCCCTCATTGCCCCAGCATTTT.

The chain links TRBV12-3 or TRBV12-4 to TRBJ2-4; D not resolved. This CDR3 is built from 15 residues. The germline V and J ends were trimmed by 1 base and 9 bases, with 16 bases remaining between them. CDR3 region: CASSLGLLGDPIQYF. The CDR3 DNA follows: TGTGCCAGCAGTTTAGGCCTCCTTGGGGATCCCATTCAGTACTTC.

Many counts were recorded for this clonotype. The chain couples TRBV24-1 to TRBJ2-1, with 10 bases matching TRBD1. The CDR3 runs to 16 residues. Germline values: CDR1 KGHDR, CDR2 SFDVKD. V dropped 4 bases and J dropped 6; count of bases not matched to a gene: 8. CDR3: CATSDRGTGDVNEQFF. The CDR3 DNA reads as TGTGCCACCAGTGACCGAGGGACAGGGGATGTCAATGAGCAGTTCTTC.

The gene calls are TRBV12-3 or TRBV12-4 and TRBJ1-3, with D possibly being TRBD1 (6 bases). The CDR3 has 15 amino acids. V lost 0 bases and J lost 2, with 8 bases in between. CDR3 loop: CASSLASGAGNTIYF. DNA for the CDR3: TGTGCCAGCAGTTTAGCTTCAGGGGCTGGAAACACCATATATTTT.

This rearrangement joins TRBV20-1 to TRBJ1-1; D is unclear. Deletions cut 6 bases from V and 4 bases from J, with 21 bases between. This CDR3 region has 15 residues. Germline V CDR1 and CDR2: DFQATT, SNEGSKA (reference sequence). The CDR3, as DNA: TGCAGTGCGGACGTCTCGCGGGGTAGTTTCACTGAAGCTTTCTTT. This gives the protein CSADVSRGSFTEAFF.